The 10 T cell receptor beta chains given below trace back to one sample, sequenced in a study of blood T cell repertoires in COVID-19. TCRdb's copy holds only in-frame clones and misses some; the assay was immunoSEQ multiplex PCR. The sample yields hundreds of thousands of clones, roughly 87% seen once. The specimen sequenced was PBMCs or T cells enriched from blood (not recorded which). The receptor set was obtained from a woman aged 18-29 years with acute COVID-19.

The chain joins TRBV5-8 to TRBJ2-3; tentative D call: TRBD2 (6 bases). Germline CDR1 reads SGHTS; CDR2 reads YDEGEE. The CDR3 consists of 16 residues. V lost 2 bases and J 0 bases, leaving 13 bases between the germline ends. The CDR3 protein is CASSLDGGLSTDTQYF. CDR3 sequence (DNA): TGTGCCAGCAGCTTAGACGGAGGGTTAAGCACAGATACGCAGTATTTT.

CDR3 DNA sequence: TGTGCCAGCAGCAACCCCGGACAGGGGAACACTGAAGCTTTCTTT. Protein: CASSNPGQGNTEAFF. The chain carries TRBV28 and TRBJ1-1, with 8 bases matching TRBD1. CDR3 length: 15 residues. Per germline, CDR1 MDHEN and CDR2 SYDVKM. Losses at the gene ends were 6 bases for V and 1 base for J; bases not matched to a gene: 7.

The rearrangement uses TRBV4-3 and TRBJ2-7; D unclear. The CDR3 is made up of 13 amino acids. V was cut by 9 bases and J by 3 bases, with 15 bases left in between. The germline V gene encodes CDR1 LGHNA and CDR2 YSLEER. This CDR3 reads CASPLVSVYEQYF. The CDR3 region has the DNA TGCGCCAGTCCTCTGGTGTCAGTCTACGAGCAGTACTTC.

The chain recombines TRBV29-1 with TRBJ1-5; TRBD1 aligns across 8 bases. Germline V gene lookup returns CDR1 SQVTM and CDR2 ANQGSEA. CDR3 length equals 13 residues. V dropped 6 bases and J dropped 0; count of bases not matched to a gene: 1. Written as DNA, the CDR3 is TGCAGCGTCCAGGGGGCTAGCAATCAGCCCCAGCATTTT. Translation: CSVQGASNQPQHF.

V usage is TRBV12-3 or TRBV12-4 and J usage is TRBJ1-1; 8 bases agree with TRBD1. Trimming at V came to 6 bases and at J to 7 bases, leaving 4 bases not matched to a gene. This CDR3 has 12 amino acids. In nucleotides, the CDR3 is TGTGCCAGCAGGTCGGACAGGGTTGAAGCTTTCTTT. This translates into CASRSDRVEAFF.

The V call is TRBV21-1, the J call TRBJ2-1; TRBD2, the D gene given by the table, was not confirmed from the DNA. TRBV21-1 is a known pseudogene. The CDR3 runs 17 residues. The CDR3 loop is CASSKETSGGAFNEQFF. In nucleotides, the CDR3 is TGTGCCAGCAGCAAAGAGACTAGCGGGGGGGCTTTCAATGAGCAGTTCTTC.

This rearrangement joins TRBV6-5 to TRBJ1-4; 8 bases agree with TRBD1. Trimming cost V 4 bases and J 3 bases; bases outside gene matches: 4. This CDR3 is 15 amino acids long. CDR1 is MNHEY, CDR2 SVGAGI, per germline. The CDR3 bases are TGTGCCAGCAGTTTGGGACAGGTTCCTAATGAAAAACTGTTTTTT. Protein: CASSLGQVPNEKLFF.

The chain joins TRBV7-9 to TRBJ2-5; TRBD2 is a possible D gene (5 bases). V lost 3 bases to trimming and J lost 1 base, with 18 bases between them. This CDR3 spans 17 amino acids. The germline V gene encodes CDR1 SEHNR and CDR2 FQNEAQ (reference sequence). CDR3 sequence reads: CASSFSAGGVSQETQYF. For the CDR3, the DNA is TGTGCCAGCAGCTTCTCCGCGGGCGGTGTAAGCCAAGAGACCCAGTACTTC.

This clone was counted a single time. CDR3 coding DNA: TGTGCCAGCAGCAGGGGACAGGGGCCGCACGAGCAGTACTTC. It translates to CASSRGQGPHEQYF. V is TRBV21-1 and J is TRBJ2-7; TRBD1, as called in the table, went unchecked against the DNA. TRBV21-1 represents a pseudogene. This CDR3 region has 14 residues.

The chain carries TRBV12-3 or TRBV12-4 and TRBJ2-7; possibly TRBD1 for D (5 bases). V dropped 6 bases and J dropped 2 bases, with 11 bases sitting between them. This CDR3 contains 13 residues. The CDR3 DNA reads TGTGCCAGCAGCCACGACAGAGCCTACGAGCAGTACTTC. Translation gives CASSHDRAYEQYF.